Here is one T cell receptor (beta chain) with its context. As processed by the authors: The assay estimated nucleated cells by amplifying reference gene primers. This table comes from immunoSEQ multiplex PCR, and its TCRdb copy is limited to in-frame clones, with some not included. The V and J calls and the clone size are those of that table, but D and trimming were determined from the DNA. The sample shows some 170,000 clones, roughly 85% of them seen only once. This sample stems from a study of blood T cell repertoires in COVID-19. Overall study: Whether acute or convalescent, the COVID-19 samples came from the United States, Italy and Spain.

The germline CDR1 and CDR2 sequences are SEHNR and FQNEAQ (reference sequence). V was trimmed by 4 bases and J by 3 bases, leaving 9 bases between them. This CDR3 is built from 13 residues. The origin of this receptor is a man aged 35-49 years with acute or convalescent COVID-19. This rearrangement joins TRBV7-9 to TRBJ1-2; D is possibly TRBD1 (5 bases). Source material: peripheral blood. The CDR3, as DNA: TGTGCCAGCAGCTCAGGGCCCGACTATGGCTACACCTTC. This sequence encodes CASSSGPDYGYTF.